Below, 8 T cell receptor beta chains from the same sample are listed, as sequenced in a study of monozygotic twins with inflammatory bowel disease (dated by TCRdb to about 2019). Libraries came from 5' RACE. The sample was run on an Illumina HiSeq 2500. The reads were reprocessed in TCRdb, with one entry per CDR3 protein sequence and no accompanying DNA. The table held for this sample gives 300,000 to 350,000 distinct CDR3 sequences. Roughly 2% of the sample rests with the top ten. The sequencing input was blood. These receptors all come from a human donor with ulcerative colitis or Crohn's disease, or a healthy co-twin of an affected twin (not recorded which).

The CDR3: CASSFLGGKYGYTF. The chain couples TRBV7-2 to TRBJ1-2. The CDR3 is 14 residues long. The germline CDR1 and CDR2 sequences are SGHTA and FQGNSA.

The rearrangement links TRBV10-3 to TRBJ2-2; TCRdb selects TRBD2, and the lack of DNA leaves this call unchecked. The CDR3 consists of 16 residues. Germline V gives CDR1 ENHRY, CDR2 SYGVKD. This CDR3 reads CAISEAGGINTGELFF.

The chain recombines TRBV20-1 with TRBJ1-6. This CDR3 spans 14 amino acids. Germline lookup yields CDR1 DFQATT and CDR2 SNEGSKA (reference sequence). The CDR3 spells CSATGSLYNSPLHF.

The chain has TRBV20-1 and TRBJ2-4; TCRdb designates TRBD1, a call that cannot be tested without DNA. CDR3 length: 16 amino acids. Germline values: CDR1 DFQATT, CDR2 SNEGSKA (reference sequence). CDR3 sequence: CSARDPGGIAKNIQYF.

This chain connects TRBV5-1 to TRBJ2-5; absent DNA, TCRdb's TRBD1 call cannot be checked. This CDR3 contains 14 residues. Germline CDR1 and CDR2: SGHRS and YFSETQ. The CDR3 loop reads CASSLGGVEETQYF.

The rearrangement links TRBV2 to TRBJ1-5. The CDR3 is 13 residues long. In germline, CDR1 is SNHLY, CDR2 FYNNEI. CDR3 sequence: CASSPSGSRPQHF.

The V and J genes are TRBV24-1 and TRBJ2-3; the TRBD2 assignment by TCRdb is unverifiable without DNA. The germline V gene encodes CDR1 KGHDR and CDR2 SFDVKD. The CDR3 consists of 16 residues. CDR3 in amino acids: CATSDSVAGNTDTQYF.

The gene calls are TRBV5-1 and TRBJ2-1. The CDR3 runs to 15 residues. CDR1 is SGHRS and CDR2 is YFSETQ in the germline V gene. CDR3 residues: CASSLDSANHNEQFF.